This entry features one T cell receptor (beta chain) sequence. Its antigen is unknown. The data are from a study of T cells in Graves' hyperthyroidism and ophthalmopathy. General study findings and limits: Blood held most thyroid clonotypes expanded above 0.001 frequency.

V lost 0 bases to trimming and J lost 7 bases, with 15 bases between them. From germline, CDR1 is SGHAT and CDR2 FQNNGV. This CDR3 comprises 15 residues. Regions amplified from RNA transcripts were the TCR beta CDR3 regions. The HTBI primer set served for first-round RT-PCR of the TCR CDR3. In TCRdb, the multiplex PCR reads were re-called with MiXCR into one record per CDR3 protein. The data contain 340,000 or so distinct CDR3 sequences, 16% of them singletons. The study enrolled patients aged 18 to 65 with newly diagnosed hyperthyroidism of under 2 months' duration. Lactation, pregnancy, other autoimmune disease or uncontrolled infection led to exclusion of patients.

The clonotype originates from a man younger than 40 with Graves' hyperthyroidism. The chain has TRBV11-2 and TRBJ1-2; D uncertain. The sample consisted of blood. As DNA, the CDR3 is TGTGCCAGCAGCTTAGATCTCGGGATACCCCTTGGCTACACCTTC. Protein sequence: CASSLDLGIPLGYTF.